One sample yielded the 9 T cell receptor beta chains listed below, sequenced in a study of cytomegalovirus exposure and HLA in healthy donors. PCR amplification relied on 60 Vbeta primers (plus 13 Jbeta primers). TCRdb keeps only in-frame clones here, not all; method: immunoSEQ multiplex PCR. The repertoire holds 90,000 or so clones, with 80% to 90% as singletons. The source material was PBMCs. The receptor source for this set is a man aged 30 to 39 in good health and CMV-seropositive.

The CDR3 bases are TGTGCCAGCTGCCGGGACAGGGGAAATTGGGGCGAGCAGTACTTC. This codes for CASCRDRGNWGEQYF. The chain links TRBV5-6 to TRBJ2-7, with TRBD1 identical over 10 bases. Germline lookup yields CDR1 SGHDT and CDR2 YYEEEE. Germline trimming cut 7 bases from V and 6 bases from J; bases unmatched to any gene: 13. The CDR3 is made up of 15 amino acids.

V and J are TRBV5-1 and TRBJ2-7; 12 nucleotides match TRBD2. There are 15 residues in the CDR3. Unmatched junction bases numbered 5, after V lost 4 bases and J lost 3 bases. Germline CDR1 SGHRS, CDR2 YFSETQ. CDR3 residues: CASSPGLAGYYEQYF. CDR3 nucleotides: TGCGCCAGCAGCCCTGGACTAGCGGGATACTACGAGCAGTACTTC. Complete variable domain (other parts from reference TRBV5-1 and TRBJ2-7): KAGVTQTPRYLIKTRGQQVTLSCSPISGHRSVSWYQQTPGQGLQFLFEYFSETQRNKGNFPGRFSGRQFSNSRSEMNVSTLELGDSALYLCASSPGLAGYYEQYFGPGTRLTVT.

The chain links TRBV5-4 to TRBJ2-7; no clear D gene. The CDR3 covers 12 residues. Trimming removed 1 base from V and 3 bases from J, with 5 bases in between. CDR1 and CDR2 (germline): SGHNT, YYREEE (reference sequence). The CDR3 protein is CASSLPGYEQYF. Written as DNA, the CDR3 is TGTGCCAGCAGCTTGCCGGGCTACGAGCAGTACTTC. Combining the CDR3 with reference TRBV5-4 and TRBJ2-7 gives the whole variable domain ETGVTQSPTHLIKTRGQQVTLRCSSQSGHNTVSWYQQALGQGPQFIFQYYREEENGRGNFPPRFSGLQFPNYSSELNVNALELDDSALYLCASSLPGYEQYFGPGTRLTVT.

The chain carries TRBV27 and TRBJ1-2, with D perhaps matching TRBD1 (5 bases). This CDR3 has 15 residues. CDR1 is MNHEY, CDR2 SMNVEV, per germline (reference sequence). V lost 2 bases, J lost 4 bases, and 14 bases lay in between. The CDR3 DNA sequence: TGTGCCAGCAGTTTACGGGCAGGGAATCTCTATGGCTACACCTTC. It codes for CASSLRAGNLYGYTF.

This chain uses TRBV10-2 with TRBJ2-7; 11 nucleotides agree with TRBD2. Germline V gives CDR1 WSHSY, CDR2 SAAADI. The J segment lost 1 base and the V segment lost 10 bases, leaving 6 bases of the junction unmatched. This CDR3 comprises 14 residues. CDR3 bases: TGCGCCACCGACCGGACTAGCGGGTCCTACGAGCAGTACTTC. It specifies CATDRTSGSYEQYF.

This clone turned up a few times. CDR3 bases: TGCGCCAGCAGCCAACCCGGGACAGGGATTGAAGCTTTCTTT. Translated, it gives CASSQPGTGIEAFF. The rearrangement joins TRBV4-1 to TRBJ1-1; 9 bases fit TRBD1. CDR3 length equals 14 residues. The trim removed 2 bases at V and 7 bases at J, leaving 5 bases unmatched. The germline CDR1 and CDR2 sequences are MGHRA and YSYEKL.

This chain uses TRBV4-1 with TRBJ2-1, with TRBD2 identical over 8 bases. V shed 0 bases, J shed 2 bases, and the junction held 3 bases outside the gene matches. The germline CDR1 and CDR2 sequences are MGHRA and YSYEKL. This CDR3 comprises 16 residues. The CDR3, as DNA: TGCGCCAGCAGCCAAGAACCGGGAGGGCCCTACAATGAGCAGTTCTTC. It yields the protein CASSQEPGGPYNEQFF.

DNA of the CDR3: TGTGCCAGCTCATTTATAGCGGGAGCGGTCGATACGCAGTATTTT. This translates into CASSFIAGAVDTQYF. This chain uses TRBV18 with TRBJ2-3; 9 bases line up with TRBD2. Germline loops: CDR1 KGHSH, CDR2 LQKENI. The CDR3 is made up of 15 amino acids. V gave up 5 bases and J gave up 6 bases; unmatched junction bases: 9.

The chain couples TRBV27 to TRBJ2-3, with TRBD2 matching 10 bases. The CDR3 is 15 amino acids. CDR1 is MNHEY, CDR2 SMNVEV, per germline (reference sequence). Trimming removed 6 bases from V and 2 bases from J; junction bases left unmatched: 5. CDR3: CASSRTSGSTDTQYF. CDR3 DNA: TGTGCCAGCAGCCGGACTAGCGGTTCCACAGATACGCAGTATTTT.